This T cell receptor beta chain comes out of a study of cytomegalovirus exposure and HLA in healthy donors. Study-wide points: The sole available immune exposure information was CMV serostatus. One variant, a missense change in DCLRE1C, was linked in a later analysis to TCR beta V- and J-gene trimming. Listed as cytomegalovirus-associated were 150 or so TCR beta chains. Whilst most TCR sequences proved rare, a subset of public TCRs occurred across many donors.

The PCR contained 60 Vbeta and 13 Jbeta primers. Clones were sequenced by immunoSEQ multiplex PCR, and TCRdb holds only the in-frame ones, with some missing. The sample holds just over 150,000 clones, approximately 76% seen once. V dropped 6 bases and J dropped 4; count of bases not matched to a gene: 4. The CDR3 spans 15 residues. Germline CDR1 and CDR2: SGDLS and YYNGEE. The table lists this clone with a count of one. The target antigen is unknown. The rearrangement links TRBV9 to TRBJ2-2; 12 bases are shared with TRBD1. The origin of this receptor is a female donor in good health and CMV-seronegative. The material sequenced was PBMCs. CDR3 amino acids: CASKLGQGATGELFF. The CDR3 DNA follows: TGTGCCAGCAAGCTGGGACAGGGGGCCACCGGGGAGCTGTTTTTT. The complete variable domain, with remaining parts taken from reference TRBV9 and TRBJ2-2, reads DSGVTQTPKHLITATGQRVTLRCSPRSGDLSVYWYQQSLDQGLQFLIQYYNGEERAKGNILERFSAQQFPDLHSELNLSSLELGDSALYFCASKLGQGATGELFFGEGSRLTVL.